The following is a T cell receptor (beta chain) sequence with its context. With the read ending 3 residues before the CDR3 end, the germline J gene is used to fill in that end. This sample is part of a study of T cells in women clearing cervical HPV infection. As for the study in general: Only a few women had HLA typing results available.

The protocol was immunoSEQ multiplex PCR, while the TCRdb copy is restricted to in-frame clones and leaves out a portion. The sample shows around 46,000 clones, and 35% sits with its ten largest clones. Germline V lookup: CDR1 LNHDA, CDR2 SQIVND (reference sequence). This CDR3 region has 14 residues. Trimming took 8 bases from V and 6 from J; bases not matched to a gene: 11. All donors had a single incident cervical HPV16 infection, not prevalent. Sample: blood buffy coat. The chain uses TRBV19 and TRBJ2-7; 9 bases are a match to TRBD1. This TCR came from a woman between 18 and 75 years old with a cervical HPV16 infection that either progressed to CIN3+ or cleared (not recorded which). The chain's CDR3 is CASESSGQGSEQYF. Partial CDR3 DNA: TGTGCCAGTGAGTCCTCGGGACAGGGAAGCGAG.